A selection of T cell receptor beta chains follows, all from one sample in a study of blood T cell repertoires in COVID-19. Some clones are missing from TCRdb's copy, which holds only in-frame ones; the method was immunoSEQ multiplex PCR. The repertoire holds hundreds of thousands of clones, with about 84% as singletons. Material: PBMCs or T cells enriched from blood (not recorded which). All receptors derive from a woman aged 45-60 years who had recovered from COVID-19. CDR3s include the opening cysteine and the closing phenylalanine or tryptophan.

j_gene	v_gene	CDR3aa
TRBJ1-1	TRBV19	CATADRRSRHTEAFF
TRBJ2-1	TRBV27	CATGWASSYNEQFF
TRBJ2-3	TRBV7-2	CASSHRQRTQYF
TRBJ2-3	TRBV14	CASSLLVAATDTQYF
TRBJ1-1	TRBV4-3	CASSRYGQTAFF
TRBJ1-1	TRBV12-3/TRBV12-4	CASSFQRYTEAFF
TRBJ2-1	TRBV7-9	CASSLALQGTLYNEQFF
TRBJ2-7	TRBV18	CASADNPLWEQYF
TRBJ1-1	TRBV18	CASSPNSDQAFF
TRBJ2-1	TRBV11-2	CASRQTGGIHNEQFF
TRBJ1-1	TRBV28	CASSFPRTNLLQAFF
TRBJ2-7	TRBV27	CASSLVGVGYEQYF
TRBJ2-3	TRBV11-3	CASSSGQRSTDTQYF
TRBJ1-2	TRBV6-4	CASSDSDRGTYGYTF
TRBJ1-2	TRBV30	CAWSAGGRDGYTF
TRBJ2-5	TRBV28	CASSLARAGGLQETQYF
TRBJ2-1	TRBV7-3	CASSSSGLAGNEQFF
TRBJ1-1	TRBV4-1	CASSSPTLNTEAFF
TRBJ1-5	TRBV6-1	CASSETRSNQPQHF
TRBJ1-5	TRBV18	CASSPQGQGFYSNQPQHF
TRBJ2-7	TRBV18	CASSPPRTLTGAYEQYF
TRBJ1-6	TRBV14	CASSPWTASYNSPLHF
TRBJ2-7	TRBV18	CASSPPAGSYEQYF
TRBJ1-5	TRBV5-5	CASSYGRGNSNQPQHF
TRBJ1-5	TRBV7-2	CASSQGISNQPQHF
TRBJ2-5	TRBV6-2/TRBV6-3	CASSPRGTAKQETQYF
TRBJ1-3	TRBV3-1/TRBV3-2	CASSQEDRSSGNTIYF
TRBJ2-3	TRBV5-1	CASSLTDTQYF